This TCR beta chain is drawn from a study of control samples from healthy donors and cancer patients. The table came from immunoSEQ multiplex PCR; TCRdb's copy has only in-frame clones and leaves some out. Of roughly 100,000 clones listed, 83% are singletons. This clone was seen a single time. The CDR3 is 16 residues long. The ends were cut back, 3 bases at V and 1 base at J, with 16 bases in the middle. Germline CDR1 SGHKS, CDR2 YYEKEE (reference sequence). Sequencing was carried out using blood. This sequence was found in a woman in her forties or fifties in good health. The chain is built from TRBV5-5 and TRBJ1-1; no clear D gene. CDR3 loop: CASSSYPTAANTEAFF. CDR3 nucleotide sequence: TGTGCCAGCAGCTCGTACCCCACAGCGGCGAACACTGAAGCTTTCTTT.